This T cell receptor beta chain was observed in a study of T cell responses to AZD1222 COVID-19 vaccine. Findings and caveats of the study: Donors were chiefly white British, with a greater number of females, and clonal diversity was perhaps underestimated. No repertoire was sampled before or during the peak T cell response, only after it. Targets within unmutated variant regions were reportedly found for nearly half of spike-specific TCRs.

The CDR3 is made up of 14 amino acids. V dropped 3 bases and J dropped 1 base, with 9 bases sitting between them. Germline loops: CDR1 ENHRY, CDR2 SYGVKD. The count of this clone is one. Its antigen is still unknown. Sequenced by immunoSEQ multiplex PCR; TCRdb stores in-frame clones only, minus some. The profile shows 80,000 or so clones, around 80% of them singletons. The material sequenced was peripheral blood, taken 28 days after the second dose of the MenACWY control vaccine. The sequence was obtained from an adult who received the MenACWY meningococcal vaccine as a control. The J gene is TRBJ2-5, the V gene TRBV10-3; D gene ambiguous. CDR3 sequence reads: CAISEGYSQETQYF. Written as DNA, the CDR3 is TGTGCCATCAGTGAAGGTTACAGCCAAGAGACCCAGTACTTC.